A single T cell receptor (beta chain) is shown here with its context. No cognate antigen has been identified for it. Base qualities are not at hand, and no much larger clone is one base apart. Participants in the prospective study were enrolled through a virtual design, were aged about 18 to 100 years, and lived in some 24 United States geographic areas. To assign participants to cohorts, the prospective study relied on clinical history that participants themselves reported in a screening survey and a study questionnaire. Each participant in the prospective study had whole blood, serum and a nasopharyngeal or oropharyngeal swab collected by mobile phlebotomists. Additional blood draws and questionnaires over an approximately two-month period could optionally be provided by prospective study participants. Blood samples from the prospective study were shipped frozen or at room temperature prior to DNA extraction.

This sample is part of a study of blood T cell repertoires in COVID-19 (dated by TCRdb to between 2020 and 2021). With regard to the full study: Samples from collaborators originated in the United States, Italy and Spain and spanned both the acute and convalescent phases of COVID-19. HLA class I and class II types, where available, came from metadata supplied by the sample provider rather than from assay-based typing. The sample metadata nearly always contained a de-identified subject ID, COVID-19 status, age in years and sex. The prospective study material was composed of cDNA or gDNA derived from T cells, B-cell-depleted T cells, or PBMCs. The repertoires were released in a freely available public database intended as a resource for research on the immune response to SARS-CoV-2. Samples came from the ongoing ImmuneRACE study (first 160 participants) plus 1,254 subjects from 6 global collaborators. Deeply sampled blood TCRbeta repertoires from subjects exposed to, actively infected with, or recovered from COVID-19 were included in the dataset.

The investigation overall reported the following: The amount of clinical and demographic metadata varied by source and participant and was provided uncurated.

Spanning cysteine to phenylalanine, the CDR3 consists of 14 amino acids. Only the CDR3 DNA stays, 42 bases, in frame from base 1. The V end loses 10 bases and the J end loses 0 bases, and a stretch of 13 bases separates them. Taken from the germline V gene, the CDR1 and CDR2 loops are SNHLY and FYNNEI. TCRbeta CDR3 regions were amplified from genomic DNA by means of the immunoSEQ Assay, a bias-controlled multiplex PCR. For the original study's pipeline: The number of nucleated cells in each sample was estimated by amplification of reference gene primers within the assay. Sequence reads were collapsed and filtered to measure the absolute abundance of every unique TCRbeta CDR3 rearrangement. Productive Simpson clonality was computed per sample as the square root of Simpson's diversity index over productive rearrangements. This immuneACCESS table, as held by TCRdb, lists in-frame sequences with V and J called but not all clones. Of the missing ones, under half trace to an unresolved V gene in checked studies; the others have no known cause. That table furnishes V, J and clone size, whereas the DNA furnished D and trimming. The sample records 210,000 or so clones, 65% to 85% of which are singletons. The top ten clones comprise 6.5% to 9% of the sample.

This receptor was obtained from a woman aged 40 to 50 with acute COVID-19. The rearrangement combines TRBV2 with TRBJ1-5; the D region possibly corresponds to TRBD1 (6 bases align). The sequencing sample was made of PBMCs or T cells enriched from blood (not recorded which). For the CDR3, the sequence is CATEGEYSNQPQHF. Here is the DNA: TGTGCCACCGAGGGGGAGTATAGCAATCAGCCCCAGCATTTT.